These T cell receptor beta chains were read from a single sample in a study of post-analysis software for immune sequencing data. TCRdb re-called the PCR reads through MiXCR, storing one row per CDR3 protein. Of about half a million distinct CDR3 sequences listed, around 34% were seen once; the top ten hold approximately 5.4%. Sequencing used blood. The receptor source for this set is a girl aged 2-17 years with multiple sclerosis. The CDR3 runs from the conserved cysteine through the conserved F or W. The listing skips clone size in some rows; elsewhere it reads once, few, many or a size class.

j_call,clone_size,v_call,cdr3_aa
TRBJ2-7,few,TRBV10-3,CAISEAPGQGTYEQYF
TRBJ2-5,.,TRBV7-9,CASMISGGRGEQYF
TRBJ2-5,few,TRBV20-1,CSARVETSGAQTQYF
TRBJ2-7,.,TRBV7-9,CASSLAFGPAYEQYF
TRBJ2-5,.,TRBV6-5,CASSTTSLAGGYSRQETQYF
TRBJ2-5,few,TRBV29-1,CSVETRDGETQYF
TRBJ2-3,few,TRBV5-1,CASSLRGVGADTQYF
TRBJ1-2,.,TRBV5-1,CASSPGEIYGYTF
TRBJ1-2,few,TRBV15,CATRHDVAIDYTF
TRBJ1-2,few,TRBV9,CASSTHRGGYTF
TRBJ1-1,.,TRBV29-1,CSVATGAEAFF
TRBJ2-3,.,TRBV5-1,CASSPGLAGGGYTQYF
TRBJ1-2,.,TRBV4-1,CASSQVIQGYYGYTF
TRBJ2-1,.,TRBV7-3,CASSETGTNTNEQFF
TRBJ1-2,few,TRBV7-9,CASSFRQANADYGYTF
TRBJ2-5,.,TRBV28,CASSTDSQGETQYF
TRBJ1-1,.,TRBV2,CASSQGARTEAFF
TRBJ2-5,few,TRBV5-1,CASSFPRDGGSGEETQYF
TRBJ2-3,.,TRBV20-1,CSARDRTGGRTDTQYF
TRBJ2-3,.,TRBV10-3,CATSREGTDTQYF
TRBJ1-2,.,TRBV7-2,CASSLGGSGSRLDGYTF
TRBJ2-3,few,TRBV5-1,CASSHGLAGGYTDTQYF
TRBJ2-5,.,TRBV5-6,CASSKYGGRETQYF
TRBJ1-2,.,TRBV4-1,CASSQVSLGQHETYGYTF
TRBJ2-7,few,TRBV7-2,CASSLVNRPWDEQYF
TRBJ2-3,.,TRBV20-1,CSADGGARPDAQYF
TRBJ1-2,.,TRBV29-1,CSVVVANYGYTF
TRBJ2-5,many,TRBV7-9,CASSRGQGETQYF
TRBJ1-2,.,TRBV20-1,CSARDRILYGYTF
TRBJ2-7,few,TRBV10-1,CASSESPMPSGAKQYF
TRBJ2-5,.,TRBV18,CASSPLLGGQETQYF
TRBJ1-1,few,TRBV29-1,CSAGGQMNTEAFF
TRBJ2-1,.,TRBV20-1,CSARVLGIGYNEQFF
TRBJ2-1,.,TRBV27,CASSARNAEQFF
TRBJ2-2,.,TRBV20-1,CSARGGTTNTGELFF
TRBJ2-2,.,TRBV10-3,CAIRTGGGELFF
TRBJ1-2,.,TRBV4-2,CASSPTEDGYGYTF